Listed below are T cell receptor beta chains from one sample, sequenced in a study of T cells in localized non-small cell lung cancer. Assay: immunoSEQ multiplex PCR; the TCRdb copy retains only in-frame clones and omits some. The repertoire holds around 64,000 clones, with 80% to 90% as singletons. Sequenced here: peripheral blood, sampled before any cancer treatment. These receptor sequences come from a man between 40 and 75 years old with stage I squamous cell lung carcinoma. Each CDR3 is given with its conserved first and last residue. D genes are given only for firm matches. Size tells how often a clone was seen (once, few, many) or the class of an expanded clone, and some rows leave it out.

V	J	D	size	CDR3	DNA
TRBV7-2	TRBJ1-5	NA	NA	CASSTVTSNQPQHF	TGTGCCAGCAGCACTGTCACCAGCAATCAGCCCCAGCATTTT
TRBV18	TRBJ2-3	NA	once	CASSNDRAGGSSTDTQYF	TGTGCCAGCTCAAACGACAGGGCTGGCGGGAGTAGCACAGATACGCAGTATTTT
TRBV19	TRBJ2-1	NA	NA	CASSIDLGQNDNEQFF	TGTGCCAGTAGTATAGATCTGGGACAAAATGACAATGAGCAGTTCTTC
TRBV12-5	TRBJ2-1	NA	NA	CASGYDYNEQFF	TGTGCTAGTGGCTACGATTACAATGAGCAGTTCTTC
TRBV7-3	TRBJ2-3	NA	NA	CASSVTSRGTDTQYF	TGTGCCAGCAGCGTCACGTCTCGGGGGACAGATACGCAGTATTTT
TRBV5-4	TRBJ2-7	TRBD2	NA	CASSKSEREGYEQYF	TGTGCCAGCAGCAAATCAGAGCGGGAGGGCTACGAGCAGTACTTC
TRBV5-4	TRBJ2-7	NA	NA	CASSSPGGGYEQYF	TGTGCCAGCAGCTCCCCAGGGGGGGGATACGAGCAGTACTTC
TRBV18	TRBJ2-7	TRBD2	NA	CASSPTALAGGPEQYF	TGTGCCAGCTCACCAACCGCCCTAGCGGGAGGCCCCGAGCAGTACTTC
TRBV10-1	TRBJ2-1	NA	NA	CASSVDYNNEQFF	TGCGCCAGCAGTGTGGACTATAACAATGAGCAGTTCTTC
TRBV7-6	TRBJ2-1	NA	NA	CASSFLSAGGYNEQFF	TGTGCCAGCAGCTTCCTCTCAGCGGGTGGCTACAATGAGCAGTTCTTC
TRBV2	TRBJ1-5	NA	NA	CASLEGGAGGNQPQHF	TGTGCCAGCTTAGAAGGGGGGGCTGGCGGCAATCAGCCCCAGCATTTT
TRBV19	TRBJ1-1	NA	NA	CASNDGNTEAFF	TGTGCCAGTAATGACGGGAACACTGAAGCTTTCTTT
TRBV29-1	TRBJ2-1	NA	NA	CSVSGGALYNEQFF	TGCAGCGTTAGTGGGGGCGCCTTGTACAATGAGCAGTTCTTC
TRBV7-9	TRBJ2-4	NA	NA	CACKGGKNIQYF	TGTGCCTGCAAGGGTGGCAAAAACATTCAGTACTTC
TRBV2	TRBJ1-6	NA	NA	CASSELGNSPLHF	TGTGCCAGCAGTGAATTGGGAAATTCACCCCTCCACTTT
TRBV5-6	TRBJ2-7	TRBD1	NA	CASSSGTGLYEQYF	TGTGCCAGCAGCTCCGGGACAGGACTCTACGAGCAGTACTTC
TRBV6-6	TRBJ1-1	NA	NA	CASSRADSGGTEAFF	TGTGCCAGCAGTCGCGCGGACTCCGGAGGGACTGAAGCTTTCTTT
TRBV5-1	TRBJ1-3	NA	NA	CASSLGQGGNTIYF	TGCGCCAGCAGCTTGGGGCAGGGCGGAAACACCATATATTTT
TRBV6-5	TRBJ1-1	NA	NA	CASSYLGREAFF	TGTGCCAGCAGTTACTTGGGCAGGGAAGCTTTCTTT
TRBV4-2	TRBJ1-1	NA	NA	CASSQDRGYSDTEAFF	TGTGCCAGCAGCCAAGATCGCGGCTACTCGGACACTGAAGCTTTCTTT
TRBV7-2	TRBJ2-5	NA	few	CASSIRALTSETQYF	TGTGCCAGCAGTATACGGGCCCTAACCTCGGAGACCCAGTACTTC